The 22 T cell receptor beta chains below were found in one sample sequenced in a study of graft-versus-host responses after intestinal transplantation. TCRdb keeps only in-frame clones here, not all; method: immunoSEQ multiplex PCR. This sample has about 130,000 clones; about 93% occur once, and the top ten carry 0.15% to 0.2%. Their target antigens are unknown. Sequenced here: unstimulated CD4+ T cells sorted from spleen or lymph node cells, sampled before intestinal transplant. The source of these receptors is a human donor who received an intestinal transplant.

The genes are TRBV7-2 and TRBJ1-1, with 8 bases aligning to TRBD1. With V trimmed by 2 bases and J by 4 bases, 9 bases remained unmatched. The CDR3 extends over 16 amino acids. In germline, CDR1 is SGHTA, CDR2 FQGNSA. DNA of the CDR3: TGTGCCAGCAGCTTAAGGGACAGGAGGTTGGTCACTGAAGCTTTCTTT. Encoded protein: CASSLRDRRLVTEAFF.

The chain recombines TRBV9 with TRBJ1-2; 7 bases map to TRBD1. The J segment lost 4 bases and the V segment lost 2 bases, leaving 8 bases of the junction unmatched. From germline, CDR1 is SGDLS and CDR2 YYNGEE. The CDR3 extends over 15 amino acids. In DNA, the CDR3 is TGTGCCAGCAGCGTCAATCCGGGACAGAGCTATGGCTACACCTTC. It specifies CASSVNPGQSYGYTF.

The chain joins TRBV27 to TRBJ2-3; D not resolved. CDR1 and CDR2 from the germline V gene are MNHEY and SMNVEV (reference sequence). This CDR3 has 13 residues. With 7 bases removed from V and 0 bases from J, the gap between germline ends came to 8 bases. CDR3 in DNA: TGTGCCAGCAATACGGCTAGCACAGATACGCAGTATTTT. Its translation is CASNTASTDTQYF.

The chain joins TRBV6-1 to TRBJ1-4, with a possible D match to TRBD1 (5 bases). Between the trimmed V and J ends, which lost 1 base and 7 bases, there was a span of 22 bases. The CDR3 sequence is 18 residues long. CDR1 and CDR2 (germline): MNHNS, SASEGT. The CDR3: CASSEGGVLTRWGEKLFF. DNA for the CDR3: TGTGCCAGCAGTGAAGGGGGGGTTTTGACCCGCTGGGGTGAAAAACTGTTTTTT.

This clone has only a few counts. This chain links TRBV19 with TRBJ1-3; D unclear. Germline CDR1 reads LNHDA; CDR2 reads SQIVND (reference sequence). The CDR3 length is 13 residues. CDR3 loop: CATGRDSGNTIYF. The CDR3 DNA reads TGTGCAACCGGAAGGGACTCTGGAAACACCATATATTTT.

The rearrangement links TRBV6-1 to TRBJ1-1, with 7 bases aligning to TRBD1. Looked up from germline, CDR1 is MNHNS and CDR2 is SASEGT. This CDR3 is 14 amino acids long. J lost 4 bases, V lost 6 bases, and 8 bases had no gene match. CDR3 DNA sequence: TGTGCCAGCAGCTCATACAGGGGAAGCACTGAAGCTTTCTTT. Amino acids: CASSSYRGSTEAFF.

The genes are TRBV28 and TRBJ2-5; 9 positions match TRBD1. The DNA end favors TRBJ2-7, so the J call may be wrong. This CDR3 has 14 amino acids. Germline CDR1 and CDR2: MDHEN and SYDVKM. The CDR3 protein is CASSFGTGPYEQYF. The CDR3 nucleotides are TGTGCCAGCAGTTTTGGGACAGGGCCCTACGAGCAGTACTTC.

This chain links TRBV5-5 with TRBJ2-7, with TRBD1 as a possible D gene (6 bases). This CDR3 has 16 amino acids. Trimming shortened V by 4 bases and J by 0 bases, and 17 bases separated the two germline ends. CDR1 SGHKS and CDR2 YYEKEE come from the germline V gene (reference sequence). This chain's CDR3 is CASSGGDIVYSYEQYF. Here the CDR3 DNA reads TGTGCCAGCAGCGGTGGGGACATCGTTTACTCCTACGAGCAGTACTTC.

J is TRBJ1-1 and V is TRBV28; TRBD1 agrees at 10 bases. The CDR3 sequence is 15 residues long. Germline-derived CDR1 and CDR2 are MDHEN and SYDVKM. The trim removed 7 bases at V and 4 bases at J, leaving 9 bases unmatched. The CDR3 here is CASTPGTGARTEAFF. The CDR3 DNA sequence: TGTGCCAGCACCCCCGGGACAGGGGCGCGCACTGAAGCTTTCTTT.

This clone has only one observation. CDR3 DNA sequence: TGTGCCAGTAGTATAGGCGTCCCGAGCTCTGGAAACACCATATATTTT. This translates into CASSIGVPSSGNTIYF. The V and J genes are TRBV19 and TRBJ1-3, with unresolved D. The CDR3 sequence is 16 residues long. Germline V CDR1 and CDR2: LNHDA, SQIVND (reference sequence). Trimming took 1 base from V and 0 from J, leaving 10 bases between them.

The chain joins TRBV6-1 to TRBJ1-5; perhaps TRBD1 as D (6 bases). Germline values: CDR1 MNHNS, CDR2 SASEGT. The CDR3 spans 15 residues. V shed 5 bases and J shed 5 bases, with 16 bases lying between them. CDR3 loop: CASSSRLGGYQPQHF. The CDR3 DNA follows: TGTGCCAGCAGTTCGCGGTTAGGGGGTTATCAGCCCCAGCATTTT.

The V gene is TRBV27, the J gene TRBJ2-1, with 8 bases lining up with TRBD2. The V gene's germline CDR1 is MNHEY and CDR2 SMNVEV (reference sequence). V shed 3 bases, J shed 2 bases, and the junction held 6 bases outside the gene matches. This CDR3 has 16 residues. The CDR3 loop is CASSFFVAGPYNEQFF. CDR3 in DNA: TGTGCCAGCAGTTTCTTTGTAGCGGGACCCTACAATGAGCAGTTCTTC.

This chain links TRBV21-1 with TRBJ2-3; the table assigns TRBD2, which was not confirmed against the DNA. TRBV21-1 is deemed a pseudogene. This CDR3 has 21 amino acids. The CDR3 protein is CASSKEKDRGQGLAGVDTQYF. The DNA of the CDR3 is TGTGCCAGCAGCAAAGAAAAGGACAGGGGGCAAGGACTAGCGGGAGTTGATACGCAGTATTTT.

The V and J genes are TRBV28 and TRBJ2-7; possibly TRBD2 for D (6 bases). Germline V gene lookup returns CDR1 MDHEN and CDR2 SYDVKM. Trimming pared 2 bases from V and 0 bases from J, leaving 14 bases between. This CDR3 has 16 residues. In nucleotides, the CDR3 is TGTGCCAGCAGTTTAGGAGGGACGGGGGACTCCTACGAGCAGTACTTC. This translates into CASSLGGTGDSYEQYF. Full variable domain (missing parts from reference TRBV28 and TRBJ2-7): DVKVTQSSRYLVKRTGEKVFLECVQDMDHENMFWYRQDPGLGLRLIYFSYDVKMKEKGDIPEGYSVSREKKERFSLILESASTNQTSMYLCASSLGGTGDSYEQYFGPGTRLTVT.

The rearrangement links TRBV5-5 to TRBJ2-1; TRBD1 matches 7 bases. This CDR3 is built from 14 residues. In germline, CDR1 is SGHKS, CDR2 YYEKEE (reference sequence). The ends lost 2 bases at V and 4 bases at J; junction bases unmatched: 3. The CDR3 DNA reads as TGTGCCAGCAGCTTTCACAGGGGATACAATGAGCAGTTCTTC. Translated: CASSFHRGYNEQFF.

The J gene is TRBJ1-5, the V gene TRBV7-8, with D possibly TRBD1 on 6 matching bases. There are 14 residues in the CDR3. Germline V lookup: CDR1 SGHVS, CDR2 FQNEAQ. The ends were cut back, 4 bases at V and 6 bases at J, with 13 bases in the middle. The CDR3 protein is CASSSTGPGQPQHF. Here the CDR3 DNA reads TGTGCCAGCAGCTCTACAGGGCCCGGTCAGCCCCAGCATTTT.

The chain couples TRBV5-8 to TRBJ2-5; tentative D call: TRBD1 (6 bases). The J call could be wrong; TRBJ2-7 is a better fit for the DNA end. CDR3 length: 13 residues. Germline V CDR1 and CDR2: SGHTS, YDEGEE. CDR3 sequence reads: CASSFPGVYEQYF. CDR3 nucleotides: TGTGCCAGCAGCTTCCCAGGGGTTTACGAGCAGTACTTC.

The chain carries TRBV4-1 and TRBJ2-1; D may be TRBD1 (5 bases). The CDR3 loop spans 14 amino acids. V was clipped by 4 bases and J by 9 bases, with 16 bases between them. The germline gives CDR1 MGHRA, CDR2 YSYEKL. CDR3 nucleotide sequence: TGCGCCAGCAGCCGCGGCCCTACACAGGTTGAGCAGTTCTTC. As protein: CASSRGPTQVEQFF.

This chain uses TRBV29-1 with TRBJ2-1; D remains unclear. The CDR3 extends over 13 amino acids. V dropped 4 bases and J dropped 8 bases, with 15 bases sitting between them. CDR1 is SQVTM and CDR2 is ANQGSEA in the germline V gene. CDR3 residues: CSVGSPLTHEQFF. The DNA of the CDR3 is TGCAGCGTTGGATCCCCCTTGACCCATGAGCAGTTCTTC.

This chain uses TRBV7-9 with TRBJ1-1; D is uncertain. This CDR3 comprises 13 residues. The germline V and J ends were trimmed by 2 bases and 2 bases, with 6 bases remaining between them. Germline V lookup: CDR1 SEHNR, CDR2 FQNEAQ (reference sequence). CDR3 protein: CASSLSINTEAFF. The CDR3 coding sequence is TGTGCCAGCAGCTTATCCATAAACACTGAAGCTTTCTTT.

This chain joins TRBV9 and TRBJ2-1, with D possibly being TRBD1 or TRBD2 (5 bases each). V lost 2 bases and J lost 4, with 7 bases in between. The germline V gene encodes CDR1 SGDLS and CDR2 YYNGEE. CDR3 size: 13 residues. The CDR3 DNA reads TGTGCCAGCAGCGTGGGGGAATACAATGAGCAGTTCTTC. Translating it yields CASSVGEYNEQFF.

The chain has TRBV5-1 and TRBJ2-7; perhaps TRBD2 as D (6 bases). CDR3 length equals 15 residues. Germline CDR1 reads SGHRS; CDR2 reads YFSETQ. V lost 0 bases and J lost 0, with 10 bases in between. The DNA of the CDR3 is TGCGCCAGCAGCTTGGCTAGCGACCTCTCCTACGAGCAGTACTTC. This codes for CASSLASDLSYEQYF.